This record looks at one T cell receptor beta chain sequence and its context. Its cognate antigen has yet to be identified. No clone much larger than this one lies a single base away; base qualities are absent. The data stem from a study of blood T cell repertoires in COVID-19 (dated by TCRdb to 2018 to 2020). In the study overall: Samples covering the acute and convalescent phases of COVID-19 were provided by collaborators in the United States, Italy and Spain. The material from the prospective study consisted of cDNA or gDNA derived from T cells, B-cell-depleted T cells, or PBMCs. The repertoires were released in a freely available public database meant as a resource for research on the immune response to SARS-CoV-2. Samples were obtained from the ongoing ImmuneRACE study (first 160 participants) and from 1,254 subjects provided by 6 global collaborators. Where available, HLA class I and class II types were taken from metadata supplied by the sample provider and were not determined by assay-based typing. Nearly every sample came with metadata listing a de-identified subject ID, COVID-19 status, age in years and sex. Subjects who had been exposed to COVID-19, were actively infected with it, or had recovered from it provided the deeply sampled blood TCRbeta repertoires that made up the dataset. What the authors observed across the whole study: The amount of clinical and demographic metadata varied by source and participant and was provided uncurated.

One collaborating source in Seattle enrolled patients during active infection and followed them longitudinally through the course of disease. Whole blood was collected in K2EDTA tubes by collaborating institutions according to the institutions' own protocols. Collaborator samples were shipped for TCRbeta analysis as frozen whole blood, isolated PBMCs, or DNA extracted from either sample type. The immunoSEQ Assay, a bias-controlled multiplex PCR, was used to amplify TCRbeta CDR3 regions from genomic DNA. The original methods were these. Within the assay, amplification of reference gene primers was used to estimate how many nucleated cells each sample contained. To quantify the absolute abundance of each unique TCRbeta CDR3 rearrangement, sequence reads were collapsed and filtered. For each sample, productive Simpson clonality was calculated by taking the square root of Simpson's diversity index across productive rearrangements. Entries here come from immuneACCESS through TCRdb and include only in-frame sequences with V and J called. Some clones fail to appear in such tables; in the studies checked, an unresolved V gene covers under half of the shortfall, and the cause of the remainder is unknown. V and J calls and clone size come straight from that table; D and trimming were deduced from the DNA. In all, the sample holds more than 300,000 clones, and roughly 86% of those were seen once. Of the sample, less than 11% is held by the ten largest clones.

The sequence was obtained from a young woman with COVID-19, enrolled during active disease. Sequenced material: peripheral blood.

The encoded CDR3 is CASTAGPQHF. In nucleotide form, the sequence is TGTGCCAGCACGGCAGGACCCCAGCATTTT. This receptor chain uses TRBV9 and TRBJ1-5, with the identity of the D gene unclear. Relative to germline, V is 6 bases shorter and J is 10 bases shorter, with 8 bases between their ends. CDR1 and CDR2 are read off the germline V gene as SGDLS and YYNGEE. Spanning cysteine to phenylalanine, the CDR3 consists of 10 amino acids. Kept here is only the CDR3 DNA, which spans 30 bases and is read in frame from base 1.